This T cell receptor (beta chain) was retrieved from a study of cytomegalovirus exposure and HLA in healthy donors. PCR employed 60 Vbeta and 13 Jbeta primers. Clones were sequenced by immunoSEQ multiplex PCR, and TCRdb holds only the in-frame ones, with some missing. The sample shows about 160,000 clones, 65% to 80% of them seen only once. Germline V gene lookup returns CDR1 SGHTA and CDR2 FQGNSA. V was cut by 1 base and J by 8 bases, with 11 bases left in between. The CDR3 loop spans 13 amino acids. This clone has just a few counts. Sequencing used PBMCs. This sequence was found in a female donor in good health and CMV-seronegative. The chain joins TRBV7-2 to TRBJ1-2, with TRBD1 as a possible D gene (5 bases). CDR3 residues: CASSLDYRGGYTF. The CDR3 DNA follows: TGTGCCAGCAGCTTAGACTATCGGGGGGGCTACACCTTC.